These T cell receptor beta chains were read from a single sample in a study of cytomegalovirus exposure and HLA in healthy donors. Measured with immunoSEQ multiplex PCR; TCRdb has only the in-frame clones, and not every one. The sample comprises more than 100,000 clones, about 61% of which are singletons, and approximately 2.5% rests with the top ten. Source material: PBMCs. The receptor source for this set is a woman in her thirties or forties in good health and CMV-seronegative. Each CDR3 is given without its conserved first and last residue.

j_call	v_call	cdr3_aa
TRBJ2-7	TRBV11-1	ASRPGQGAYEQY
TRBJ1-1	TRBV11-2	ASSSSLTEAF
TRBJ2-3	TRBV6-6	ASLPGTSGTDTQY
TRBJ2-7	TRBV5-5	ASSLTTPLVYEQY
TRBJ1-1	TRBV7-2	ASSPLWGPGKTEAF
TRBJ2-1	TRBV19	ASIGAGGNEQF
TRBJ1-1	TRBV2	ASSEPYDTEAF
TRBJ1-4	TRBV4-1	ASSQGYGTTNEKLF
TRBJ1-1	TRBV7-6	ASSLVDSLNTEAF
TRBJ1-6	TRBV27	ASSSVTGVNSPLH
TRBJ1-1	TRBV6-5	ASSKDRGASTEAF
TRBJ1-1	TRBV7-8	ASSSRGDTEAF
TRBJ1-2	TRBV25-1	ASSDRGQVYGYT
TRBJ1-5	TRBV19	ASSLKSPGQGVNSNQPQH
TRBJ1-2	TRBV30	AWRLKGGAYGYT
TRBJ2-7	TRBV27	ASSLDSGGIYEQY
TRBJ2-7	TRBV7-2	ASSLGRGPGRDEQY
TRBJ2-7	TRBV4-3	ASSPTQGAKYEQY
TRBJ1-4	TRBV4-2	ASSRQGFNEKLF
TRBJ2-7	TRBV30	AWSRDRVVEQY
TRBJ1-5	TRBV11-2	ASSLDSSNQPQH
TRBJ1-1	TRBV5-4	ASSLEYMNTEAF
TRBJ2-1	TRBV9	ASSPGGLGGNEQF
TRBJ2-2	TRBV9	ASSVGAGVSTGELF
TRBJ2-3	TRBV10-1	ASSGNTDTQY
TRBJ2-7	TRBV27	ASSLGTGTGEQY